This entry lists 12 T cell receptor beta chains sequenced from one sample in a study of Ad26.COV2.S vaccination and SARS-CoV-2 variants. Treatment specified: around 19 received Ad26.COV2.S at low or high dose, single or two shots; about 5 received placebo; per-sample allocation not given. On day 63 after the first injection, vaccine and placebo recipients gave samples. TCRdb keeps only in-frame clones here, not all; method: immunoSEQ multiplex PCR. The repertoire holds some 450,000 clones, with about 90% as singletons. The material was peripheral blood, obtained in a trial of Ad26.COV2.S vaccine versus placebo. These receptor sequences come from a person aged 18-65 years who received the Ad26.COV2.S COVID-19 vaccine or a placebo.

The rearrangement links TRBV7-9 to TRBJ1-1; 7 bases align to TRBD1. The ends lost 5 bases at V and 2 bases at J; junction bases unmatched: 8. The CDR3 covers 15 residues. Germline CDR1 reads SEHNR; CDR2 reads FQNEAQ (reference sequence). DNA for the CDR3: TGTGCCAGCAGCCCCTGGGACAGAAGAAACACTGAAGCTTTCTTT. It yields the protein CASSPWDRRNTEAFF.

In this sample, this clone turned up once. This chain connects TRBV6-5 to TRBJ1-1; 7 nucleotides align to TRBD1. With V trimmed by 2 bases and J by 0 bases, 6 bases remained unmatched. This CDR3 comprises 16 residues. Germline assignment: CDR1 MNHEY and CDR2 SVGAGI. This CDR3 is CASSYPQGGMNTEAFF. In nucleotides, the CDR3 is TGTGCCAGCAGTTACCCGCAGGGGGGAATGAACACTGAAGCTTTCTTT.

V gene TRBV7-6 combines with J gene TRBJ2-1; D possibly corresponds to TRBD2 (5 bases). V was shortened by 5 bases and J by 0 bases, with 14 bases between the two germline ends. The germline gives CDR1 SGHVS, CDR2 FNYEAQ. CDR3 length: 16 amino acids. CDR3 region: CASSPGETHSYNEQFF. CDR3 in DNA: TGTGCCAGCAGCCCCGGGGAGACTCACTCCTACAATGAGCAGTTCTTC.

The chain carries TRBV29-1 and TRBJ2-1, with a tentative D call TRBD2 (5 bases). This CDR3 is built from 14 residues. Germline loops: CDR1 SQVTM, CDR2 ANQGSEA. V was shortened by 6 bases and J by 0 bases, with 12 bases between the two germline ends. CDR3 region: CSVLTGSSYNEQFF. The CDR3 coding sequence is TGCAGCGTGCTGACGGGAAGCTCCTACAATGAGCAGTTCTTC.

The chain joins TRBV9 to TRBJ2-1; TRBD2 aligns across 11 bases. Germline V gene sequence: CDR1 SGDLS, CDR2 YYNGEE. With 4 bases clipped from V and 7 bases from J, the junction kept 10 bases outside the gene matches. The CDR3 covers 16 residues. The CDR3 region has the DNA TGTGCCAGCAGCCTCCGGGGACTAGCGGTACAAAATGAGCAGTTCTTC. As protein: CASSLRGLAVQNEQFF.

This chain links TRBV7-8 with TRBJ1-1; TRBD1 matches at 9 bases. The CDR3 loop spans 21 amino acids. Germline loops: CDR1 SGHVS, CDR2 FQNEAQ. Unmatched junction bases numbered 21, after V lost 1 base and J lost 3 bases. The CDR3 protein is CASSLVVLNTGGLISDTEAFF. CDR3 nucleotides: TGTGCCAGCAGCTTAGTAGTATTAAACACAGGGGGCTTAATATCGGACACTGAAGCTTTCTTT.

Only a few counts were recorded for this clone. The chain links TRBV30 to TRBJ1-1; a possible D gene is TRBD1 (6 bases). Germline loops: CDR1 GTSNPN, CDR2 SVGIG (reference sequence). This CDR3 region has 16 residues. V lost 2 bases, J lost 1 base, and 17 bases lay in between. The CDR3 DNA is TGTGCCTGGAGTCCAATCCGACAGGCTTCGAACACTGAAGCTTTCTTT. Its translation: CAWSPIRQASNTEAFF.

The chain has TRBV19 and TRBJ1-2; D perhaps matches TRBD1 (6 bases). V dropped 4 bases and J dropped 7 bases, with 16 bases sitting between them. Germline CDR1 and CDR2: LNHDA and SQIVND (reference sequence). CDR3 length: 14 amino acids. The CDR3, as DNA: TGTGCCAGTAGTACAACCCGGCAGGGGCTTGGCTACACCTTC. Translation: CASSTTRQGLGYTF.

The chain recombines TRBV27 with TRBJ1-3; D might be TRBD1 (6 bases). V was clipped by 4 bases and J by 1 base, with 11 bases between them. This CDR3 is built from 15 residues. Germline CDR1 and CDR2: MNHEY and SMNVEV (reference sequence). CDR3 sequence reads: CASSSRTESGNTIYF. CDR3 coding DNA: TGTGCCAGCAGTTCTCGGACAGAATCTGGAAACACCATATATTTT.

The gene calls are TRBV28 and TRBJ2-2; a weak D match, TRBD2 (6 bases). Trimming took off 5 bases at V and 6 bases at J, with 19 bases between the two ends. This CDR3 has 16 amino acids. Germline-derived CDR1 and CDR2 are MDHEN and SYDVKM. The CDR3 loop reads CASSVIGGIVPGELFF. CDR3 bases: TGTGCCAGCAGTGTGATAGGAGGGATTGTACCCGGGGAGCTGTTTTTT.

The V call is TRBV2, the J call TRBJ1-1, with D perhaps matching TRBD1 (5 bases). Trimming pared 5 bases from V and 0 bases from J, leaving 7 bases between. Germline CDR1 and CDR2: SNHLY and FYNNEI. This CDR3 region has 13 residues. The CDR3 sequence is CASSRQLNTEAFF. The CDR3 DNA sequence: TGTGCCAGCAGTCGACAGCTGAACACTGAAGCTTTCTTT.

The genes are TRBV11-2 and TRBJ1-2; D is uncertain. V lost 6 bases, J lost 2 bases, and 10 bases lay in between. The CDR3 extends over 13 amino acids. In germline, CDR1 is SGHAT, CDR2 FQNNGV. CDR3 DNA: TGTGCCAGCAGTACAAAGGGAAACTATGGCTACACCTTC. Amino acid sequence: CASSTKGNYGYTF.